This T cell receptor beta chain was sequenced during a study of shared T cell receptors in the human thymus. Using immunoSEQ multiplex PCR, the repertoire was profiled, and TCRdb retains in-frame clones only, with some absent. The sample carries roughly 550,000 clones, approximately 80% recorded once. There are 15 residues in the CDR3. Germline CDR1 reads SEHNR; CDR2 reads FQNEAQ (reference sequence). V lost 6 bases, J lost 2 bases, and 14 bases lay in between. These data are also associated with another study on human thymus T cells. That study adds: Healthy Finnish infants undergoing corrective surgery for congenital heart defects provided the donor material. Thymic samples were excised during corrective heart operations. Thymic and blood repertoires appeared to show biased V and J gene usage. Related studies noted strongly shared thymic repertoires across unrelated people.

This clonotype originated in a boy younger than two with a congenital heart defect. The sequencing input was thymocytes. V and J are TRBV7-9 and TRBJ1-3, with a possible D match to TRBD1 (6 bases). The CDR3 region is CASRQVEGAGNTIYF. DNA for the CDR3: TGTGCCAGCAGACAGGTTGAGGGGGCTGGAAACACCATATATTTT.